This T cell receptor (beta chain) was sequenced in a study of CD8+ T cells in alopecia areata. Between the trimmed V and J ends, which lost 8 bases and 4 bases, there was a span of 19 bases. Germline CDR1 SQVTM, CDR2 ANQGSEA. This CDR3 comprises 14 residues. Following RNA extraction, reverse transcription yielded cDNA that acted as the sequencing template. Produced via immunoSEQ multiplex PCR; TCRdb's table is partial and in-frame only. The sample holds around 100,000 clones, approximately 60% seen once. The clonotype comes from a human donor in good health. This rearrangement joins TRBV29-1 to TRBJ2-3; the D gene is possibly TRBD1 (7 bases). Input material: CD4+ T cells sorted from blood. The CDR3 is CSIRRQGGADTQYF. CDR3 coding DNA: TGCAGCATCCGACGACAGGGAGGTGCAGATACGCAGTATTTT.